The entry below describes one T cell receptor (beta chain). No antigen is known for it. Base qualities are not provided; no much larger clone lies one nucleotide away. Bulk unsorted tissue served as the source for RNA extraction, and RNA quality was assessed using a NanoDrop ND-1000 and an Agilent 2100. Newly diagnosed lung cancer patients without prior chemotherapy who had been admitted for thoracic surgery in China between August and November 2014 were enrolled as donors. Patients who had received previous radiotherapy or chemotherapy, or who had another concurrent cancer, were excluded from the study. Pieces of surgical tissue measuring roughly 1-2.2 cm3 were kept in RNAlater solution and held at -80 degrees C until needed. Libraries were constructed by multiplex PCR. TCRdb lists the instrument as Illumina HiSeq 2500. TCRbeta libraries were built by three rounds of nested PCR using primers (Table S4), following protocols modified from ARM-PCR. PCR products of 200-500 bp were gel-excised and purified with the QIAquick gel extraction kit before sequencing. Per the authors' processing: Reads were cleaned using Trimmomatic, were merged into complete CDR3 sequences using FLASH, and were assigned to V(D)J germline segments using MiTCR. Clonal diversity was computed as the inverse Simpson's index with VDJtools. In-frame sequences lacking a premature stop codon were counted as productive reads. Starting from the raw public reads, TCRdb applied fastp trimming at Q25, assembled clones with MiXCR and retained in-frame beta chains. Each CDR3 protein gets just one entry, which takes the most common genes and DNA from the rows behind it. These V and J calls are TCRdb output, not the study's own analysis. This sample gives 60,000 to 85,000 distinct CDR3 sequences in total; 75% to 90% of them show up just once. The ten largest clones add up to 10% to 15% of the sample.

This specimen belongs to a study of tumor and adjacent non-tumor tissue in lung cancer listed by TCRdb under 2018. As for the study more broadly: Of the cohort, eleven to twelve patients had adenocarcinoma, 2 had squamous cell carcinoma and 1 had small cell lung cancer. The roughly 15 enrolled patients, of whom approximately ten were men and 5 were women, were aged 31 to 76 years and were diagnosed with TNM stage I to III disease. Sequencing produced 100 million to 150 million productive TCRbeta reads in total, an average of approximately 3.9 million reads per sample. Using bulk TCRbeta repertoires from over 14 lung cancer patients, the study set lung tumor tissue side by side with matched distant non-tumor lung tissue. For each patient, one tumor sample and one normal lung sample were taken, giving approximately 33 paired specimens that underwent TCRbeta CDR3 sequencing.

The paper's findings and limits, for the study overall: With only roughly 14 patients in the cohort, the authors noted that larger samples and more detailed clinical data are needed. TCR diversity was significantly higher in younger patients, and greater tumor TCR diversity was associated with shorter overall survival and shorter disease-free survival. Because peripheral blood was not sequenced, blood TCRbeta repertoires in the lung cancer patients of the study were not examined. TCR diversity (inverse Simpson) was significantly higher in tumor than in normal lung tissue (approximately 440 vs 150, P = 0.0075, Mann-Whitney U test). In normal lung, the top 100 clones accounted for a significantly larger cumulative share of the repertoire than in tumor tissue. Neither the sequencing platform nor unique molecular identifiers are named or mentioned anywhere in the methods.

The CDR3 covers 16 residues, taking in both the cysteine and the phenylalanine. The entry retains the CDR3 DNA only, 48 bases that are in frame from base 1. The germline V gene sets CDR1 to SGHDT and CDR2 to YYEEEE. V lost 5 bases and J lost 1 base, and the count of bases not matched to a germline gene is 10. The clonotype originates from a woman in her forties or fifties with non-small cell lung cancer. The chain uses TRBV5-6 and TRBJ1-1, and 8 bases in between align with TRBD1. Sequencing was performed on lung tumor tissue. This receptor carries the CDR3 CASRDSRQGTNTEAFF. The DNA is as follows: TGTGCCAGCAGGGATTCGCGACAGGGGACGAACACTGAAGCTTTCTTT.